The 24 T cell receptor beta chains presented below share a single source sample, sequenced in a study of T-cell memory formation after mild COVID-19. One entry per CDR3 protein, called by TCRdb with MiXCR from the 5' RACE reads. The sample includes around 160,000 distinct CDR3 sequences, roughly 10% of them seen just once. Source material: PBMCs or a T cell subset sorted from them (not recorded which). Every receptor here comes from a man between 18 and 35 years old who had mild COVID-19 (a few samples of this study predate the infection). Cell type and time point are not known.

This clonotype was found many times. This chain uses TRBV5-6 with TRBJ2-6; D gene ambiguous. The V end lost 3 bases, the J end lost 1 base, and 8 bases lay between the germline ends. The CDR3 runs 15 residues. In germline, CDR1 is SGHDT, CDR2 YYEEEE. The CDR3 nucleotides read TGTGCCAGCAGCTGGGTAATATCTGGGGCCAACGTCCTGACTTTC. Protein sequence: CASSWVISGANVLTF. Full variable domain (outside the CDR3, taken from reference TRBV5-6 and TRBJ2-6): DAGVTQSPTHLIKTRGQQVTLRCSPKSGHDTVSWYQQALGQGPQFIFQYYEEEERQRGNFPDRFSGHQFPNYSSELNVNALLLGDSALYLCASSWVISGANVLTFGAGSRLTVL.

The rearrangement joins TRBV29-1 to TRBJ1-2; D call uncertain. The CDR3 totals 9 residues. Germline assignment: CDR1 SQVTM and CDR2 ANQGSEA. Between the trimmed V and J ends, which lost 5 bases and 13 bases, there was a span of 11 bases. The CDR3 DNA sequence: TGCAGCGTTACGGGCCGCCGCACCTTC. Amino acids: CSVTGRRTF.

This clonotype was seen a handful of times. The CDR3 loop is CASSFGEQETQYF. CDR3 sequence (DNA): TGTGCCAGCAGCTTCGGCGAACAAGAGACCCAGTACTTC. This chain connects TRBV7-8 to TRBJ2-5; unclear D gene. Germline CDR1 and CDR2: SGHVS and FQNEAQ. CDR3 length equals 13 residues. V dropped 3 bases and J dropped 2 bases, with 7 bases sitting between them.

The CDR3 protein is CASSPLGGPETQYF. The CDR3 bases are TGTGCCAGCAGCCCCCTGGGGGGGCCCGAGACCCAGTACTTC. The chain couples TRBV9 to TRBJ2-5; D is perhaps TRBD2 (7 bases). The ends were cut back, 4 bases at V and 5 bases at J, with 15 bases in the middle. Per the germline V gene, CDR1 is SGDLS and CDR2 is YYNGEE. The CDR3 has 14 residues.

This chain links TRBV18 with TRBJ1-5; D may be TRBD1 (6 bases). Looked up from germline, CDR1 is KGHSH and CDR2 is LQKENI. The V end lost 6 bases, the J end lost 6 bases, and 12 bases lay between the germline ends. There are 13 residues in the CDR3. CDR3 sequence: CASSVGGLQPQHF. In DNA, the CDR3 is TGTGCCAGCTCCGTGGGGGGCCTTCAGCCCCAGCATTTT.

V usage is TRBV6-5 and J usage is TRBJ2-3, with unresolved D. Germline V gives CDR1 MNHEY, CDR2 SVGAGI. V was clipped by 0 bases and J by 6 bases, with 7 bases between them. The CDR3 sequence is 13 residues long. The CDR3 sequence: CASSYSVSDTQYF. In nucleotides, the CDR3 is TGTGCCAGCAGTTACTCGGTGTCCGATACGCAGTATTTT.

This clonotype was seen a handful of times. J is TRBJ1-5 and V is TRBV3-1, with a tentative D call TRBD1 (5 bases). V was shortened by 3 bases and J by 3 bases, with 9 bases between the two germline ends. The CDR3 runs 14 residues. Germline values: CDR1 LGHDT, CDR2 YNNKEL (reference sequence). CDR3 in DNA: TGTGCCAGCAGCCAGGGGACCTACAATCAGCCCCAGCATTTT. This codes for CASSQGTYNQPQHF.

This clonotype has more than one count but fewer than ten. V is TRBV9 and J is TRBJ2-1, with 11 nucleotides matching TRBD2. V lost 0 bases, J lost 5 bases, and 4 bases stayed unmatched. The germline gives CDR1 SGDLS, CDR2 YYNGEE. The CDR3 loop spans 16 amino acids. For the CDR3, the DNA is TGTGCCAGCAGCGTAGGAACTAGCGGGGGAAACAATGAGCAGTTCTTC. Translated, it gives CASSVGTSGGNNEQFF.

In its sample, this clonotype was seen many times. This chain connects TRBV6-5 to TRBJ1-2; D not resolved. The CDR3 totals 14 residues. V was clipped by 0 bases and J by 7 bases, with 12 bases between them. Per the germline V gene, CDR1 is MNHEY and CDR2 is SVGAGI. Here the CDR3 DNA reads TGTGCCAGCAGTTACTCCGGAGGAGTTAGTGGCTACACCTTC. Amino acids: CASSYSGGVSGYTF.

The chain employs TRBV27 and TRBJ1-6; TRBD1 might be the D (5 bases). The CDR3 is made up of 14 amino acids. V gave up 11 bases and J gave up 6 bases, with 17 bases separating them. Germline CDR1 is MNHEY and CDR2 is SMNVEV (reference sequence). Here the CDR3 DNA reads TGTGCCTCCCGGCCGCGGAGGGGTAATTCACCCCTCCACTTT. Residues: CASRPRRGNSPLHF.

This clonotype was seen more than once but under ten times. V and J are TRBV20-1 and TRBJ1-5; D ambiguous. CDR3 length: 16 amino acids. CDR1 and CDR2 (germline): DFQATT, SNEGSKA (reference sequence). Trimming shortened V by 7 bases and J by 0 bases, and 19 bases separated the two germline ends. The CDR3 spells CSVKRGGEPSNQPQHF. The CDR3 nucleotides read TGCAGTGTTAAGAGAGGAGGTGAACCTAGCAATCAGCCCCAGCATTTT.

J is TRBJ1-3 and V is TRBV7-2; perhaps TRBD1 as D (5 bases). Germline lookup yields CDR1 SGHTA and CDR2 FQGNSA. CDR3 length: 15 amino acids. The V end lost 1 base, the J end lost 4 bases, and 11 bases lay between the germline ends. The CDR3 DNA reads TGTGCCAGCAGCTTAGTCGGGGGTACCGGAAACACCATATATTTT. Translated, it gives CASSLVGGTGNTIYF.

This chain connects TRBV9 to TRBJ2-3; D is possibly TRBD2 (5 bases). Trimming shortened V by 7 bases and J by 6 bases, and 12 bases separated the two germline ends. There are 12 residues in the CDR3. CDR1 and CDR2 (germline): SGDLS, YYNGEE. CDR3 DNA sequence: TGTGCCAGCGCCTCCCCTAGCGATACGCAGTATTTT. This sequence encodes CASASPSDTQYF.

The chain is built from TRBV7-9 and TRBJ2-1; 8 nucleotides agree with TRBD1. Germline lookup yields CDR1 SEHNR and CDR2 FQNEAQ (reference sequence). The CDR3 sequence is 15 residues long. V lost 3 bases to trimming and J lost 8 bases; unmatched junction nucleotides: 9. CDR3 bases: TGTGCCAGCAGCTTCCAGGGGGCGTTTAGCGATGAGCAGTTCTTC. This gives the protein CASSFQGAFSDEQFF.

This clonotype was counted at least ten times. The rearrangement uses TRBV12-3 or TRBV12-4 and TRBJ2-1, with 9 bases aligning to TRBD1. This CDR3 is built from 15 residues. J was trimmed by 5 bases and V by 6 bases; bases with no gene match: 8. Here the CDR3 reads CASSPGDRGNNEQFF. CDR3 DNA: TGTGCCAGCAGCCCGGGTGACAGGGGGAACAATGAGCAGTTCTTC.

This clonotype was counted a few times. The gene calls are TRBV7-9 and TRBJ2-7; 10 positions match TRBD1. Germline CDR1 is SEHNR and CDR2 is FQNEAQ (reference sequence). The length of the CDR3 is 14 residues. V lost 1 base and J lost 5; bases outside the gene matches: 2. The CDR3 sequence: CASSLEGTGDEQYV. The CDR3 nucleotides are TGTGCCAGCAGCTTAGAAGGGACAGGGGACGAGCAGTACGTC.

This clonotype was found a few times. V and J are TRBV27 and TRBJ2-3; 8 bases fit TRBD1. The V gene's germline CDR1 is MNHEY and CDR2 SMNVEV (reference sequence). V shed 5 bases and J 5 bases; nucleotides not matched to a gene: 9. The CDR3 length is 15 residues. The CDR3 coding sequence is TGTGCCAGCAGTCTAGCAGGGGGCTTCGGAGATACGCAGTATTTT. Its protein product is CASSLAGGFGDTQYF.

This clonotype appeared many times. The CDR3 region has the DNA TGTGCCAGCAGCTACCGAGGGGCAGATACGCAGTATTTT. Its protein is CASSYRGADTQYF. The rearrangement uses TRBV3-1 and TRBJ2-3; D is tentatively TRBD1 or TRBD2 (5 bases each). CDR1 and CDR2 from the germline V gene are LGHDT and YNNKEL (reference sequence). V lost 5 bases to trimming and J lost 4 bases, with 10 bases between them. This CDR3 spans 13 amino acids.

This clonotype was observed at least ten times. V is TRBV5-1 and J is TRBJ2-1, with 10 nucleotides matching TRBD2. The CDR3 loop spans 16 amino acids. V gave up 3 bases and J gave up 4 bases; unmatched junction bases: 7. CDR1 is SGHRS, CDR2 YFSETQ, per germline. The CDR3 sequence is CASSSSLAGVYNEQFF. CDR3 DNA: TGCGCCAGCAGCTCCTCCCTAGCGGGGGTATACAATGAGCAGTTCTTC.

The V call is TRBV5-4, the J call TRBJ2-3; D may be TRBD2 (7 bases). Germline lookup yields CDR1 SGHNT and CDR2 YYREEE (reference sequence). Between the trimmed V and J ends, which lost 2 bases and 2 bases, there was a span of 18 bases. The CDR3 is 17 residues long. The CDR3 nucleotides are TGTGCCAGCAGCTTACAATCAAGGGGGGGACTCACAGATACGCAGTATTTT. It translates to CASSLQSRGGLTDTQYF.

This clonotype came up many times. The rearrangement uses TRBV25-1 and TRBJ1-4, with 7 bases matching TRBD1. The CDR3 contains 16 residues. Germline-derived CDR1 and CDR2 are MGHDK and SYGVNS. The J segment lost 7 bases and the V segment lost 4 bases, leaving 12 bases of the junction unmatched. The chain's CDR3 is CASSVGGGSYSEKLFF. CDR3 DNA: TGTGCCAGCAGTGTCGGAGGGGGCAGTTACTCTGAAAAACTGTTTTTT.

V is TRBV4-1 and J is TRBJ1-3; a weak D match, TRBD1 (6 bases). In germline, CDR1 is MGHRA, CDR2 YSYEKL. The CDR3 runs to 17 residues. V lost 4 bases and J lost 0, with 16 bases in between. The CDR3: CASSREKQGFSGNTIYF. The CDR3 coding sequence is TGCGCCAGCAGCCGGGAAAAACAGGGCTTCTCTGGAAACACCATATATTTT.

This clonotype was counted between two and nine times. The chain links TRBV6-5 to TRBJ2-4, with D perhaps TRBD2 (5 bases). V was shortened by 9 bases and J by 0 bases, with 12 bases between the two germline ends. The CDR3 spans 14 residues. Per the germline V gene, CDR1 is MNHEY and CDR2 is SVGAGI. CDR3 DNA: TGTGCCAGGAACGGGGTCGAAGCCAAAAACATTCAGTACTTC. Protein: CARNGVEAKNIQYF.

This clonotype was picked up a small number of times. The chain recombines TRBV19 with TRBJ1-3; D might be TRBD1 (6 bases). This CDR3 is built from 15 residues. V lost 4 bases and J 4 bases, leaving 14 bases between the germline ends. Germline loops: CDR1 LNHDA, CDR2 SQIVND (reference sequence). CDR3 coding DNA: TGTGCCAGTAGTACCACCCCGACAGGAGGAAACACCATATATTTT. It is translated as CASSTTPTGGNTIYF.